Presented here are 8 T cell receptor beta chains from one specimen sequenced in a study of blood T cell repertoires in COVID-19 (dated by TCRdb to 2020 to 2021). Library preparation employed the immunoSEQ multiplex PCR assay. TCRdb stores this immuneACCESS table with in-frame sequences only. Part of the clones is absent; in the studies checked, under half of the shortfall reflects unresolved V genes, and no reason is known for the rest. The sample includes over 150,000 clones, with approximately 80% observed a single time. Roughly 7.1% of the sample lies in the top ten. Sequenced: peripheral blood. The source of these receptors is a human donor in a cohort sampled during active COVID-19.

The chain couples TRBV2 to TRBJ1-1; D is perhaps TRBD1 (5 bases). Trimming left V 6 bases short and J 5 bases short, with 13 bases between. CDR1 is SNHLY and CDR2 is FYNNEI in the germline V gene. CDR3 length: 13 residues. For the CDR3, the DNA is TGTGCCAGCAGAGAAACTCGGGGGACTGAAGCTTTCTTT. As protein: CASRETRGTEAFF.

The genes are TRBV6-2 or TRBV6-3 and TRBJ1-5; a weak D match, TRBD1 (6 bases). The V end lost 2 bases, the J end lost 6 bases, and 20 bases lay between the germline ends. Germline V lookup: CDR1 MNHEY, CDR2 SVGEGT. The CDR3 covers 17 residues. The CDR3 nucleotides are TGTGCCAGCAGTTACCCCGTCTACAGGGAAGTAGGTCAGCCCCAGCATTTT. This translates into CASSYPVYREVGQPQHF.

V gene TRBV15 combines with J gene TRBJ1-4; the D gene is possibly TRBD1 (5 bases). CDR3 length equals 15 residues. Looked up from germline, CDR1 is LNHNV and CDR2 is YYDKDF (reference sequence). Trimming shortened V by 1 base and J by 4 bases, and 10 bases separated the two germline ends. CDR3 amino acids: CATSRVRGSNEKLFF. The CDR3 DNA reads TGTGCCACCAGCAGAGTACGGGGGAGTAATGAAAAACTGTTTTTT.

The V gene is TRBV6-5, the J gene TRBJ2-1; 12 positions match TRBD2. With V trimmed by 6 bases and J by 8 bases, 5 bases remained unmatched. The germline V gene has CDR1 MNHEY and CDR2 SVGAGI. The CDR3 is 14 residues long. The CDR3 protein is CASSLAGGPDEQFF. Here the CDR3 DNA reads TGTGCCAGCAGCCTAGCGGGGGGGCCGGATGAGCAGTTCTTC.

The chain has TRBV27 and TRBJ1-1; TRBD1 matches 7 bases. Germline V CDR1 and CDR2: MNHEY, SMNVEV (reference sequence). With 7 bases clipped from V and 6 bases from J, the junction kept 2 bases outside the gene matches. This CDR3 spans 11 amino acids. CDR3 residues: CASIRGSEAFF. In DNA, the CDR3 is TGTGCCAGCATCAGGGGGTCTGAAGCTTTCTTT.

The chain employs TRBV6-5 and TRBJ1-4, with a tentative D call TRBD1 (5 bases). The CDR3 runs 15 residues. The germline V gene encodes CDR1 MNHEY and CDR2 SVGAGI. V lost 6 bases and J 0 bases, leaving 11 bases between the germline ends. The CDR3 here is CASSWGGATNEKLFF. In DNA, the CDR3 is TGTGCCAGCAGCTGGGGGGGGGCAACTAATGAAAAACTGTTTTTT.

This clone was counted a few times. J is TRBJ2-7 and V is TRBV12-5; 8 positions match TRBD1. The germline gives CDR1 LGHNT, CDR2 FRNRAP. CDR3 length equals 18 residues. V shed 6 bases and J 3 bases; nucleotides not matched to a gene: 19. The CDR3 protein is CASGRTWGTGGKDYEQYF. The CDR3 DNA reads TGTGCTAGTGGCCGAACCTGGGGTACAGGGGGTAAAGACTACGAGCAGTACTTC.

The V and J genes are TRBV19 and TRBJ1-4; possible D gene TRBD1, 5 bases. V was cut by 1 base and J by 0 bases, with 9 bases left in between. The CDR3 length is 16 residues. Germline CDR1 LNHDA, CDR2 SQIVND (reference sequence). This CDR3 is CASSIANRPTNEKLFF. CDR3 nucleotide sequence: TGTGCCAGTAGTATAGCTAACAGGCCAACTAATGAAAAACTGTTTTTT.